A selection of T cell receptor beta chains follows, all from one sample in a study of OX40 agonist ivuxolimab in advanced cancers. Clones were sequenced by immunoSEQ multiplex PCR, and TCRdb holds only the in-frame ones, with some missing. The repertoire holds around 94,000 clones, with over 75% as singletons. Here the sequenced sample was CD4+ or CD8+ T cells sorted from blood, taken in a trial of the OX40 agonist ivuxolimab. These receptors were collected from an adult with an advanced solid tumor such as melanoma, head and neck, liver or kidney cancer. CDR3s include the opening cysteine and the closing phenylalanine or tryptophan. D genes are given only for firm matches. A row's size may be missing; if present it is once, few, many or a size class.

j_gene	d_gene	abundance	v_gene	CDR3aa	CDR3nt
TRBJ2-1	TRBD2	.	TRBV4-2	CASSHPGLAGGRGEQFF	TGTGCCAGCAGCCATCCGGGACTAGCGGGGGGGCGGGGTGAGCAGTTCTTC
TRBJ1-6	TRBD1	.	TRBV9	CASSAFAGQLNSPLHF	TGTGCCAGCAGCGCGTTCGCGGGACAGTTGAATTCACCCCTCCACTTT
TRBJ1-4	TRBD1	.	TRBV6-6	CASRPPGQTNEKLFF	TGTGCCAGCAGGCCCCCGGGACAGACTAATGAAAAACTGTTTTTT
TRBJ1-2	.	.	TRBV5-4	CASSPRRGEDYGYTF	TGTGCCAGCAGCCCGCGACGGGGGGAGGACTATGGCTACACCTTC
TRBJ2-3	.	.	TRBV7-2	CASSSRVLNTQYF	TGTGCCAGCAGCTCGAGAGTTCTAAATACGCAGTATTTT
TRBJ2-1	.	.	TRBV5-1	CASSIVQGTYNEQFF	TGCGCCAGCAGCATCGTACAGGGAACCTACAATGAGCAGTTCTTC
TRBJ1-3	.	.	TRBV7-9	CASSLGTVSGNTIYF	TGTGCCAGCAGCTTAGGGACAGTCTCTGGAAACACCATATATTTT
TRBJ2-7	.	.	TRBV5-1	CASSNRYEQYF	TGCGCCAGCAGTAATCGTTACGAGCAGTACTTC
TRBJ2-7	TRBD1	once	TRBV5-8	CASSRRTGGFYEQYF	TGTGCCAGCAGCCGAAGGACAGGGGGCTTCTACGAGCAGTACTTC
TRBJ1-5	.	.	TRBV19	CASSTHGPGQPQHF	TGTGCCAGTAGTACCCACGGACCGGGTCAGCCCCAGCATTTT
TRBJ2-2	.	.	TRBV11-3	CASSDTTRELFF	TGTGCCAGCAGCGATACCACCCGGGAGCTGTTTTTT
TRBJ1-2	.	once	TRBV19	CASSGRGRAAENYGYTF	TGTGCCAGTAGTGGGCGGGGTCGGGCGGCCGAGAACTATGGCTACACCTTC
TRBJ1-5	TRBD1	few	TRBV7-8	CASSLGDRAQPQHF	TGTGCCAGCAGCTTAGGAGACAGGGCTCAGCCCCAGCATTTT
TRBJ1-5	.	once	TRBV2	CASSFSLYQPQHF	TGTGCCAGCAGTTTCTCCCTATATCAGCCCCAGCATTTT
TRBJ1-6	.	.	TRBV7-9	CASSFDIPNSPLHF	TGTGCCAGCAGCTTCGACATTCCTAATTCACCCCTCCACTTT
TRBJ2-1	.	.	TRBV11-2	CASRRSLNNEQFF	TGTGCCAGCAGAAGGTCCCTGAACAATGAGCAGTTCTTC
TRBJ2-2	.	.	TRBV18	CASSPEGLNTGELFF	TGTGCCAGCTCACCAGAGGGGCTAAACACCGGGGAGCTGTTTTTT
TRBJ2-1	TRBD1	.	TRBV29-1	CSARTGGDEQFF	TGCAGCGCCCGGACAGGGGGAGATGAGCAGTTCTTC
TRBJ1-2	.	few	TRBV4-3	CASSQEGGRGGYTF	TGCGCCAGCAGCCAAGAAGGGGGAAGAGGAGGCTACACCTTC
TRBJ1-5	.	.	TRBV6-5	CASSGGPPGSQPQHF	TGTGCCAGCAGTGGAGGGCCCCCGGGTAGTCAGCCCCAGCATTTT
TRBJ1-6	.	.	TRBV25-1	CASSEYGGWGSPLHF	TGTGCCAGCAGTGAATACGGGGGGTGGGGTTCACCCCTCCACTTT
TRBJ1-5	TRBD1	.	TRBV15	CATSRYQGQGRQPQHF	TGTGCCACCAGCAGGTACCAAGGACAGGGCAGGCAGCCCCAGCATTTT
TRBJ1-2	TRBD1	.	TRBV4-2	CASSPGTQLQGEGGYTF	TGTGCCAGCAGCCCCGGGACACAATTACAGGGGGAGGGTGGCTACACCTTC
TRBJ2-7	TRBD1	.	TRBV9	CASSVQGGNLYEQYF	TGTGCCAGCAGCGTTCAAGGGGGCAACCTCTACGAGCAGTACTTC
TRBJ2-1	.	.	TRBV11-3	CASSLDRGPNNEQFF	TGTGCCAGCAGCTTAGACCGCGGACCAAACAATGAGCAGTTCTTC
TRBJ2-5	TRBD2	.	TRBV7-2	CASSLGSLAGGMGETQYF	TGTGCCAGCAGCTTAGGCAGTCTAGCGGGGGGGATGGGAGAGACCCAGTACTTC
TRBJ2-5	TRBD2	.	TRBV2	CASSDMASGGASPETQYF	TGTGCCAGCAGTGATATGGCTAGCGGGGGGGCCTCCCCAGAGACCCAGTACTTC
TRBJ2-5	.	.	TRBV2	CASSDPSAGYQETQYF	TGTGCCAGCAGTGACCCCTCCGCGGGGTACCAAGAGACCCAGTACTTC
TRBJ2-1	TRBD2	once	TRBV29-1	CSGTTSGGVNEQFF	TGCAGCGGGACCACTAGCGGGGGTGTGAATGAGCAGTTCTTC
TRBJ2-7	.	.	TRBV19	CASSIAGASYEQYF	TGTGCCAGTAGTATAGCGGGGGCAAGCTACGAGCAGTACTTC
TRBJ2-7	.	.	TRBV30	CAWKKGPSSYEQYF	TGTGCCTGGAAGAAGGGGCCCAGCTCCTACGAGCAGTACTTC
TRBJ2-2	.	.	TRBV7-6	CASSPGIGELFF	TGTGCCAGCAGCCCAGGGATCGGGGAGCTGTTTTTT
TRBJ2-1	TRBD2	.	TRBV11-2	CASRYTSGGYNEQFF	TGTGCCAGCAGATATACTAGCGGGGGGTACAATGAGCAGTTCTTC
TRBJ1-2	TRBD1	.	TRBV6-4	CASSDQRDSPYTF	TGTGCCAGCAGTGACCAAAGGGACAGTCCTTACACCTTC
TRBJ2-3	TRBD1	.	TRBV6-4	CASSEGQGRTLGTDTQYF	TGTGCCAGCAGTGAGGGACAGGGGCGAACCCTTGGCACAGATACGCAGTATTTT
TRBJ1-4	.	.	TRBV5-1	CASTTGSTNEKLFF	TGCGCCAGCACTACAGGTTCAACTAATGAAAAACTGTTTTTT
TRBJ2-5	TRBD1	.	TRBV11-3	CASSARTGEQETQYF	TGTGCCAGCAGCGCCCGGACAGGGGAACAAGAGACCCAGTACTTC
TRBJ1-1	.	few	TRBV30	CAWSVLLNTEAFF	TGTGCCTGGAGTGTATTGCTGAACACTGAAGCTTTCTTT
TRBJ2-3	TRBD1	.	TRBV19	CASSIRSDRFTDTQYF	TGTGCCAGTAGTATACGGTCGGACAGGTTCACAGATACGCAGTATTTT
TRBJ2-2	TRBD1	.	TRBV6-5	CASIGQGAGELFF	TGTGCCAGCATCGGGCAGGGGGCCGGGGAGCTGTTTTTT
TRBJ2-3	.	.	TRBV5-1	CASTPGRGFNTDTQYF	TGCGCCAGCACCCCTGGTCGGGGGTTCAACACAGATACGCAGTATTTT
TRBJ1-1	.	.	TRBV19	CASRREGGRRGTEAFF	TGTGCCAGTAGAAGGGAGGGGGGACGACGCGGGACTGAAGCTTTCTTT
TRBJ2-7	.	few	TRBV29-1	CSVGQSLREQYF	TGCAGCGTTGGACAATCTCTCCGGGAGCAGTACTTC
TRBJ1-1	.	.	TRBV9	CASSPGGGVEAFF	TGTGCCAGCAGCCCCGGCGGAGGGGTAGAAGCTTTCTTT
TRBJ2-1	TRBD2	.	TRBV18	CASSPTGGSLSGGVYNEQFF	TGTGCCAGCTCACCCACTGGAGGGTCGCTTAGCGGGGGTGTCTACAATGAGCAGTTCTTC
TRBJ2-2	.	.	TRBV19	CASSLAGRVHGELFF	TGTGCCAGTAGTCTGGCGGGGCGGGTCCACGGGGAGCTGTTTTTT
TRBJ2-7	TRBD2	.	TRBV7-2	CASSLPSGGSEQYF	TGTGCCAGCAGCTTACCTAGCGGGGGGAGCGAGCAGTACTTC
TRBJ2-7	TRBD1	once	TRBV18	CASSPPGQTYEQYF	TGTGCCAGCTCACCTCCGGGACAGACCTACGAGCAGTACTTC
TRBJ1-2	.	.	TRBV7-8	CASSSLELGRKHYGYTF	TGTGCCAGCAGCTCACTAGAGCTGGGACGCAAGCACTATGGCTACACCTTC
TRBJ1-1	TRBD1	.	TRBV10-3	CAISRQGMNTEAFF	TGTGCCATCAGTCGACAGGGGATGAACACTGAAGCTTTCTTT
TRBJ1-6	TRBD1	.	TRBV6-5	CASSHRGRGKSPLHF	TGTGCCAGCAGTCACAGGGGGCGGGGGAAATCACCCCTCCACTTT
TRBJ2-7	.	few	TRBV5-4	CASSFPPSYEQYF	TGTGCCAGCAGCTTTCCCCCCTCCTACGAGCAGTACTTC
TRBJ1-5	.	.	TRBV27	CASSSGRPINQPQHF	TGTGCCAGCAGTTCCGGACGGCCAATCAATCAGCCCCAGCATTTT
TRBJ2-3	.	.	TRBV27	CASSPRRIDTQYF	TGTGCCAGCAGCCCAAGACGGATCGATACGCAGTATTTT
TRBJ2-7	.	.	TRBV6-6	CASSYSKKQYEQYF	TGTGCCAGCAGTTACTCCAAAAAACAGTACGAGCAGTACTTC
TRBJ2-5	.	.	TRBV7-7	CASSQGGQMKETQYF	TGTGCTAGCAGCCAGGGGGGGCAGATGAAAGAGACCCAGTACTTC
TRBJ2-3	.	.	TRBV11-2	CASSLDPNPTDTQYF	TGTGCCAGCAGCTTAGATCCAAACCCCACAGATACGCAGTATTTT
TRBJ1-2	.	.	TRBV18	CASSRDLGDYGYTF	TGTGCCAGCTCACGGGACTTGGGGGACTATGGCTACACCTTC
TRBJ1-2	TRBD1	.	TRBV7-9	CASSLGWGQEYGYTF	TGTGCCAGCAGCTTAGGTTGGGGACAGGAGTATGGCTACACCTTC